This T cell receptor (beta chain) was captured in a study of cytomegalovirus exposure and HLA in healthy donors. Germline loops: CDR1 KGHSH, CDR2 LQKENI. The germline V and J ends were trimmed by 5 bases and 8 bases, with 12 bases remaining between them. CDR3 length: 13 amino acids. The PCR made use of 60 Vbeta and 13 Jbeta primers. TCRdb's copy holds only in-frame clones and misses some; the assay was immunoSEQ multiplex PCR. Here the sample spans about 130,000 clones, about 74% being singletons. Sequencing was carried out using PBMCs. The sequence derives from a woman aged 45 to 65 in good health and CMV-seropositive. The chain uses TRBV18 and TRBJ1-4, with D unclear. Here the CDR3 reads CASSRTPEEKLFF. The CDR3 DNA is TGTGCCAGCTCAAGGACTCCGGAGGAAAAACTGTTTTTT.